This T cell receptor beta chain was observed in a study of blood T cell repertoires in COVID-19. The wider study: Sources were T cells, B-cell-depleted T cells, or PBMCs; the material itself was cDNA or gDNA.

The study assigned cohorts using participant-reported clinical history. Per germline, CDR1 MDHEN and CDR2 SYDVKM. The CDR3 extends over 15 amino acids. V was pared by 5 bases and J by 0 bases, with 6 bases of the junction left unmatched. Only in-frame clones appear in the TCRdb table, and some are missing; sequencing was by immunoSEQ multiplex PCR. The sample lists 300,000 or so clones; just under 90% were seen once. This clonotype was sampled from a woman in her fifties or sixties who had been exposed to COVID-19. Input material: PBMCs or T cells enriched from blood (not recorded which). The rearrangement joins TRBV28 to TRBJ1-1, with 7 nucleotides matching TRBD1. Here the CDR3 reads CASSLTGVMNTEAFF. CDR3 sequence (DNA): TGTGCCAGCAGTCTAACAGGGGTCATGAACACTGAAGCTTTCTTT. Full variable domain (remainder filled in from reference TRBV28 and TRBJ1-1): DVKVTQSSRYLVKRTGEKVFLECVQDMDHENMFWYRQDPGLGLRLIYFSYDVKMKEKGDIPEGYSVSREKKERFSLILESASTNQTSMYLCASSLTGVMNTEAFFGQGTRLTVV.